This TCR beta chain was identified in a study of blood T cell repertoires in COVID-19. Study at large: Nucleic acid was either cDNA or gDNA, and it came from T cells, B-cell-depleted T cells, or PBMCs.

Only in-frame clones appear in the TCRdb table, and some are missing; sequencing was by immunoSEQ multiplex PCR. The sample lists 200,000 to 250,000 clones; 75% to 85% were seen once. The CDR3 loop spans 15 amino acids. CDR1 is LGHNA, CDR2 YSLEER, per germline. Trimming pared 1 base from V and 3 bases from J, leaving 10 bases between. The chain has TRBV4-3 and TRBJ1-5; a possible D gene is TRBD1 (5 bases). This sequence was found in a man in his fifties or sixties with active or convalescent COVID-19. The sample taken for sequencing was peripheral blood. CDR3 residues: CASSQVWGDNQPQHF. In DNA form, the CDR3 reads TGCGCCAGCAGCCAAGTGTGGGGGGACAATCAGCCCCAGCATTTT.